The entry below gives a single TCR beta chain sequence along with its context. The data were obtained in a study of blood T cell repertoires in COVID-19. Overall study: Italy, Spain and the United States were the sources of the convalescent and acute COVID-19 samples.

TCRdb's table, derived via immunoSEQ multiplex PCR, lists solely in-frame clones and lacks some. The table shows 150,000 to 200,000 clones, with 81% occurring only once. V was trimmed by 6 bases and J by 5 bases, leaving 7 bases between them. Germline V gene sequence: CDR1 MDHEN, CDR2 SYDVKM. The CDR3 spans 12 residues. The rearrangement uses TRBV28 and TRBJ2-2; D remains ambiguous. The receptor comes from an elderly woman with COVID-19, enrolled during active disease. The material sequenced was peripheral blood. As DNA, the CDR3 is TGTGCCAGCAGCCGTAGAACCGGGGAGCTGTTTTTT. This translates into CASSRRTGELFF.